A selection of T cell receptor beta chains follows, all from one sample in a study of shared clonotypes between healthy human individuals. Method: immunoSEQ multiplex PCR; TCRdb's copy keeps in-frame clones and lacks some. Altogether under 650,000 clones are present, almost 97% being singletons, with the ten largest covering 0.06%. Sequencing was done on a sample of naive CD4+ T cells sorted from blood. These TCRs come from a woman aged 25-40 years in good health. The CDR3 runs from the conserved cysteine through the conserved F or W. Fields, in order: D gene, V gene, CDR3 protein. A D gene is named only where the DNA matches it firmly.

- TRBV29-1 CSVEPARGYEQYF
- TRBV28 CASSLSTGAKNIQYF
- TRBV27 CASSPAAIYTQYF
- TRBV11-2 CASSLGFSWESYNEQFF
TRBD1 TRBV10-3 CAITGQGGDTGELFF
TRBD1 TRBV19 CATLDRGRQPQHF
- TRBV7-2 CASSLVGTLSYEQYF
TRBD1 TRBV19 CASSNPTGDTEAFF
- TRBV7-9 CASSPPQANYGYTF
- TRBV28 CASTIGGGETQYF
- TRBV4-2 CASSQRPSNEKLFF
- TRBV19 CATERGRWNTEAFF
- TRBV14 CASSPGNTEAFF
- TRBV28 CASSFRRRFGVDTGELFF
- TRBV7-9 CASSYWGGQLNEQFF
- TRBV28 CASSLGAEETQYF
TRBD1 TRBV29-1 CSASQGRGTEAFF
- TRBV15 CATSRGTGKGEQYF
- TRBV5-4 CASSLAPQLEQYF
- TRBV7-3 CASSPGGERDREQYF
- TRBV29-1 CSVGRETQYF
- TRBV6-6 CASSPIGQTNQPQHF
- TRBV27 CASSPARGLGEQYF
- TRBV6-5 CASSTYGGIGLFF
- TRBV2 CASRPDPSNQPQHF